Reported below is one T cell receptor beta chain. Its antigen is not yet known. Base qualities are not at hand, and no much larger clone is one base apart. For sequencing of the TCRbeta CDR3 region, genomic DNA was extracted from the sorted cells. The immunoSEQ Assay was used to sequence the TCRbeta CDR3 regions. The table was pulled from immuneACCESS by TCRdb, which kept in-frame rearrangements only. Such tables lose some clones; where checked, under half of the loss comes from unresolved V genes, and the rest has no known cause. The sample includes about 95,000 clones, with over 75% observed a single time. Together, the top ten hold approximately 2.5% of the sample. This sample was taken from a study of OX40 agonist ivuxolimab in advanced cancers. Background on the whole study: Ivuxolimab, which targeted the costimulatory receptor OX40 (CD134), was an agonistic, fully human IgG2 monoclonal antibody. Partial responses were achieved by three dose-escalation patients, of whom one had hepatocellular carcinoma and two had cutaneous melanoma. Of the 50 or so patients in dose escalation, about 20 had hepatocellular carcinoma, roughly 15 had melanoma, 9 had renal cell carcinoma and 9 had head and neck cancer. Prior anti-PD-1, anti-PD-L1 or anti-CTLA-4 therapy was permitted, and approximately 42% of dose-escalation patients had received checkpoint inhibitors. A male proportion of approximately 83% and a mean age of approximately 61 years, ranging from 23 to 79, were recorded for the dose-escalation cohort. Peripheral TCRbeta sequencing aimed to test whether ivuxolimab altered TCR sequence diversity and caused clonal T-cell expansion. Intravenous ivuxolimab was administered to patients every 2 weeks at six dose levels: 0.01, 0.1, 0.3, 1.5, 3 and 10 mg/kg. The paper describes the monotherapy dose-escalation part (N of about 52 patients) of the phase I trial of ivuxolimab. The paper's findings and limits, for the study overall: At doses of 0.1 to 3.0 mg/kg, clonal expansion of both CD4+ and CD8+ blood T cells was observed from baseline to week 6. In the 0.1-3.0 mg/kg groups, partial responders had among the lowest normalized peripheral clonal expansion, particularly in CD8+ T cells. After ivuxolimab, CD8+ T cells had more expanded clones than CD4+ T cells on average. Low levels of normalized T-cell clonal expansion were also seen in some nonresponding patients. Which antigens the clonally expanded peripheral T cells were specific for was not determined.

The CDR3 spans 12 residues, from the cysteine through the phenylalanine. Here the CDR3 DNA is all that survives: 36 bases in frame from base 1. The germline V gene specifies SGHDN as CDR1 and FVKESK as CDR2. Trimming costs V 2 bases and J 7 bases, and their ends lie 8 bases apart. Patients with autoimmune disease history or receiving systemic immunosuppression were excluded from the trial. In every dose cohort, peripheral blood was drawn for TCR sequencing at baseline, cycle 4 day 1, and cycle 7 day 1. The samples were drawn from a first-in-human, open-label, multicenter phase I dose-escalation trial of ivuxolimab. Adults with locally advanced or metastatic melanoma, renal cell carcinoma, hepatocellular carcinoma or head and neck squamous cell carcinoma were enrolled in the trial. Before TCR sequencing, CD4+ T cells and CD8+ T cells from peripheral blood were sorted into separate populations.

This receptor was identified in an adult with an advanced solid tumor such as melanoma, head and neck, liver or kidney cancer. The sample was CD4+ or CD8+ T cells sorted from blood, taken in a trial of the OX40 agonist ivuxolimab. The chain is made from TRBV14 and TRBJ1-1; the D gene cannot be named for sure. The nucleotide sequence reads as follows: TGTGCCAGCAGCCAAAACTTACTTGAAGCTTTCTTT. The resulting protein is CASSQNLLEAFF.